Shown below are 28 T cell receptor beta chains from a single sample sequenced in a study of blood T cell repertoires in COVID-19. Assay: immunoSEQ multiplex PCR; the TCRdb copy retains only in-frame clones and omits some. The sample lists approximately 70,000 clones, around 85% seen once, with approximately 9.3% in the top ten. Sequencing was performed on peripheral blood. The receptor set was obtained from a woman aged 45-65 years with acute or convalescent COVID-19.

This clone was picked up a small number of times. The V gene is TRBV27, the J gene TRBJ2-2; D possibly corresponds to TRBD2 (6 bases). The CDR3 has 17 amino acids. Germline-derived CDR1 and CDR2 are MNHEY and SMNVEV (reference sequence). Trimming pared 7 bases from V and 1 base from J, leaving 19 bases between. DNA of the CDR3: TGTGCCAGCACCACCCCAGGGAGTAGCGGGAACACCGGGGAGCTGTTTTTT. Its protein product is CASTTPGSSGNTGELFF.

The chain combines TRBV18 with TRBJ2-3; a weak D match, TRBD2 (7 bases). Looked up from germline, CDR1 is KGHSH and CDR2 is LQKENI. The ends were cut back, 3 bases at V and 4 bases at J, with 17 bases in the middle. This CDR3 contains 16 residues. CDR3 nucleotide sequence: TGTGCCAGCTCACCCCCGCTGGGGGGGCTAGCAGATACGCAGTATTTT. This encodes CASSPPLGGLADTQYF.

The gene calls are TRBV7-8 and TRBJ2-5; TRBD1 is a possible D gene (6 bases). The ends were cut back, 4 bases at V and 2 bases at J, with 11 bases in the middle. The CDR3 sequence is 14 residues long. Looked up from germline, CDR1 is SGHVS and CDR2 is FQNEAQ. The CDR3 bases are TGTGCCAGCAGCTCCGGACAGCCACAAGAGACCCAGTACTTC. Its translation: CASSSGQPQETQYF.

The genes are TRBV5-1 and TRBJ2-3, with 8 nucleotides matching TRBD1. CDR3 length equals 14 residues. Trimming removed 3 bases from V and 5 bases from J; junction bases left unmatched: 5. Germline CDR1 and CDR2: SGHRS and YFSETQ. DNA of the CDR3: TGCGCCAGCAGCTCCGGACAGGGACAAGATACGCAGTATTTT. It is translated as CASSSGQGQDTQYF.

This clone was seen only once. The gene calls are TRBV7-9 and TRBJ1-2; D is perhaps TRBD1 (6 bases). Per the germline V gene, CDR1 is SEHNR and CDR2 is FQNEAQ (reference sequence). V dropped 3 bases and J dropped 3 bases, with 17 bases sitting between them. The CDR3 loop spans 16 amino acids. The CDR3, as DNA: TGTGCCAGCAGCTTGGGCGGCGGCAGGGGAGACTATGGCTACACCTTC. Its translation: CASSLGGGRGDYGYTF.

Concerning this clone: This same CDR3 is encoded by further DNA sequences in the sample. The V gene is TRBV5-1, the J gene TRBJ2-3; 9 positions match TRBD2. The ends lost 0 bases at V and 1 base at J; junction bases unmatched: 3. The CDR3 spans 16 residues. Per the germline V gene, CDR1 is SGHRS and CDR2 is YFSETQ. Written as DNA, the CDR3 is TGCGCCAGCAGCTTGGTTGGCGGGGGGGGCACAGATACGCAGTATTTT. Its protein product is CASSLVGGGGTDTQYF.

The J gene is TRBJ2-3, the V gene TRBV19; TRBD1 matches at 9 bases. J lost 5 bases, V lost 5 bases, and 8 bases had no gene match. The V gene's germline CDR1 is LNHDA and CDR2 SQIVND (reference sequence). This CDR3 has 15 residues. The CDR3 DNA is TGTGCCAGTAGTCGTCGTACGGACAGGGGAGATACGCAGTATTTT. The encoded protein is CASSRRTDRGDTQYF.

The rearrangement joins TRBV5-1 to TRBJ2-7; TRBD1 might be the D (6 bases). V was trimmed by 0 bases and J by 3 bases, leaving 13 bases between them. Looked up from germline, CDR1 is SGHRS and CDR2 is YFSETQ. The CDR3 runs to 15 residues. DNA for the CDR3: TGCGCCAGCAGCTTGGACGGGACATCCGTCTACGAGCAGTACTTC. Protein sequence: CASSLDGTSVYEQYF.

V and J are TRBV19 and TRBJ1-2; 8 bases map to TRBD1. Trimming took 8 bases from V and 6 from J; bases not matched to a gene: 5. The germline V gene has CDR1 LNHDA and CDR2 SQIVND (reference sequence). This CDR3 contains 12 residues. The CDR3 DNA is TGTGCCAGTGGGGACAGGCTAGATGGCTACACCTTC. This encodes CASGDRLDGYTF.

This chain connects TRBV6-5 to TRBJ2-7; D may be TRBD1 (6 bases). The CDR3 is made up of 13 amino acids. Looked up from germline, CDR1 is MNHEY and CDR2 is SVGAGI. The V and J ends lost 6 bases and 5 bases respectively, with 14 bases between them. The CDR3 spells CASRQQGEDEQYF. The DNA for the CDR3 is TGTGCCAGCAGACAACAGGGAGAGGACGAGCAGTACTTC.

In its sample, this clone was seen once. The chain is built from TRBV6-5 and TRBJ1-6; no reliable D call. The CDR3 covers 14 residues. CDR1 is MNHEY, CDR2 SVGAGI, per germline. V shed 5 bases and J shed 10 bases, with 15 bases lying between them. CDR3: CASSPRGGISPLHF. The CDR3 DNA sequence: TGTGCCAGCAGTCCCCGGGGTGGGATATCACCCCTCCACTTT.

This chain connects TRBV7-9 to TRBJ1-4; TRBD1 is a possible D gene (6 bases). V was trimmed by 4 bases and J by 5 bases, leaving 11 bases between them. Germline-derived CDR1 and CDR2 are SEHNR and FQNEAQ (reference sequence). CDR3 length equals 14 residues. The CDR3 loop reads CASSSTGTNEKLFF. The CDR3 coding sequence is TGTGCCAGCAGCTCCACAGGGACCAATGAAAAACTGTTTTTT.

The chain has TRBV11-1 and TRBJ2-1, with TRBD2 as a possible D gene (6 bases). The CDR3 is 16 residues long. Trimming removed 5 bases at V and 5 bases at J, with 19 bases between. Germline V gene sequence: CDR1 SGHAT, CDR2 FQDESV (reference sequence). CDR3 nucleotides: TGTGCCAGCAGCCCGGTCGGGGGAGGATCTGACAATGAGCAGTTCTTC. Translating it yields CASSPVGGGSDNEQFF.

This sequence joins TRBV9 and TRBJ1-2, with no clear D. Trimming took 4 bases from V and 5 from J, leaving 15 bases between them. From germline, CDR1 is SGDLS and CDR2 YYNGEE. The CDR3 consists of 14 residues. CDR3 bases: TGTGCCAGCAGCCAAGAGGGCAAGTATTATGGCTACACCTTC. It translates to CASSQEGKYYGYTF.

Worth noting for this clone: Other DNA sequences in the sample encode the same CDR3. The rearrangement links TRBV19 to TRBJ1-6, with a weak D call TRBD1 (6 bases). Per the germline V gene, CDR1 is LNHDA and CDR2 is SQIVND (reference sequence). V was cut by 6 bases and J by 6 bases, with 12 bases left in between. This CDR3 spans 14 amino acids. Here the CDR3 DNA reads TGTGCCAGTAGCCCGACAGGTTCTAATTCACCCCTCCACTTT. This codes for CASSPTGSNSPLHF.

The rearrangement uses TRBV9 and TRBJ2-1; 7 nucleotides align to TRBD2. Germline CDR1 is SGDLS and CDR2 is YYNGEE. This CDR3 is 16 amino acids long. V lost 2 bases and J lost 0; bases outside the gene matches: 5. The CDR3 is CASSVSGANSYNEQFF. The DNA for the CDR3 is TGTGCCAGCAGCGTCAGCGGGGCAAACTCCTACAATGAGCAGTTCTTC.

This clone was detected only once. This chain links TRBV28 with TRBJ1-1, with D perhaps matching TRBD1 (5 bases). The CDR3 is 14 amino acids. Trimming pared 1 base from V and 5 bases from J, leaving 11 bases between. The germline CDR1 and CDR2 sequences are MDHEN and SYDVKM. Written as DNA, the CDR3 is TGTGCCAGCAGTTTATCTCTAAAGGGGACTGAAGCTTTCTTT. Residues: CASSLSLKGTEAFF.

This clone was seen just once. In nucleotides, the CDR3 is TGTGCCAGCAGCTTACAGACGGGGACTGGAAACACCATATATTTT. This gives the protein CASSLQTGTGNTIYF. The V gene is TRBV7-2, the J gene TRBJ1-3; no reliable D call. CDR1 and CDR2 from the germline V gene are SGHTA and FQGNSA. The V end lost 2 bases, the J end lost 2 bases, and 10 bases lay between the germline ends. The CDR3 covers 15 residues. The variable domain in full, with the rest retrieved from reference TRBV7-2 and TRBJ1-3, is GAGVSQSPSNKVTEKGKDVELRCDPISGHTALYWYRQSLGQGLEFLIYFQGNSAPDKSGLPSDRFSAERTGGSVSTLTIQRTQQEDSAVYLCASSLQTGTGNTIYFGEGSWLTVV.

The rearrangement links TRBV30 to TRBJ2-3, with D hard to call. The CDR3 extends over 15 amino acids. Germline V lookup: CDR1 GTSNPN, CDR2 SVGIG (reference sequence). V was pared by 1 base and J by 0 bases, with 11 bases between. The CDR3 loop is CAWSDRAMSTDTQYF. DNA for the CDR3: TGTGCCTGGAGTGATAGAGCCATGAGCACAGATACGCAGTATTTT.

The rearrangement uses TRBV19 and TRBJ1-3; 7 positions match TRBD1. Looked up from germline, CDR1 is LNHDA and CDR2 is SQIVND (reference sequence). CDR3 length: 16 residues. Trimming at V came to 6 bases and at J to 12 bases, leaving 20 bases not matched to a gene. DNA for the CDR3: TGTGCCAGTAGGCCGGGACAGTTTGGACCTGGAAACGGCATATATTTT. Protein sequence: CASRPGQFGPGNGIYF.

The chain couples TRBV19 to TRBJ2-1; 9 bases map to TRBD2. The CDR3 spans 17 residues. The V gene's germline CDR1 is LNHDA and CDR2 SQIVND (reference sequence). V gave up 4 bases and J gave up 4 bases; unmatched junction bases: 11. The CDR3 DNA reads TGTGCCAGTAGTAAACACGGCGGGACTAGCTTGTACAATGAGCAGTTCTTC. Protein: CASSKHGGTSLYNEQFF.

The V and J genes are TRBV27 and TRBJ1-3; a weak D match, TRBD1 (6 bases). Germline V lookup: CDR1 MNHEY, CDR2 SMNVEV (reference sequence). The CDR3 consists of 18 residues. V lost 4 bases and J 0 bases, leaving 19 bases between the germline ends. The CDR3 region is CASSSSGHSPSSGNTIYF. The CDR3 region has the DNA TGTGCCAGCAGTTCCTCGGGACATTCTCCAAGCTCTGGAAACACCATATATTTT.

The chain combines TRBV5-5 with TRBJ1-1, with a tentative D call TRBD1 (6 bases). The CDR3 runs to 18 residues. CDR1 SGHKS and CDR2 YYEKEE come from the germline V gene (reference sequence). V was clipped by 0 bases and J by 0 bases, with 18 bases between them. The CDR3: CASSLVGGANPMNTEAFF. The CDR3, as DNA: TGTGCCAGCAGCTTGGTCGGGGGGGCAAACCCTATGAACACTGAAGCTTTCTTT. Complete variable domain (other parts from reference TRBV5-5 and TRBJ1-1): DAGVTQSPTHLIKTRGQQVTLRCSPISGHKSVSWYQQVLGQGPQFIFQYYEKEERGRGNFPDRFSARQFPNYSSELNVNALLLGDSALYLCASSLVGGANPMNTEAFFGQGTRLTVV.

The CDR3 nucleotides are TGTGCCAGCAGCTTAGAACTAGCGGGTACCGGGGAGCTGTTTTTT. It translates to CASSLELAGTGELFF. The chain couples TRBV7-3 to TRBJ2-2; 9 bases are shared with TRBD2. V shed 2 bases and J 5 bases; nucleotides not matched to a gene: 3. Germline CDR1 is SGHTA and CDR2 is FQGTGA. The CDR3 sequence is 15 residues long.

V usage is TRBV12-3 or TRBV12-4 and J usage is TRBJ2-7, with unresolved D. V shed 0 bases and J shed 1 base, with 4 bases lying between them. The CDR3 contains 13 residues. The CDR3 region has the DNA TGTGCCAGCAGTTTAGCACAGTCCTACGAGCAGTACTTC. Its protein is CASSLAQSYEQYF.

V is TRBV29-1 and J is TRBJ2-3, with D perhaps matching TRBD2 (5 bases). The germline V and J ends were trimmed by 3 bases and 5 bases, with 9 bases remaining between them. Germline V lookup: CDR1 SQVTM, CDR2 ANQGSEA. CDR3 length: 12 amino acids. The CDR3 DNA follows: TGCAGCGTTGATGAGGGTGGAGATACGCAGTATTTT. Translated: CSVDEGGDTQYF.

The chain's CDR3 is CATSREAGGHNEQFF. The CDR3 DNA follows: TGTGCCACCAGCAGAGAAGCGGGAGGACACAATGAGCAGTTCTTC. This rearrangement joins TRBV15 to TRBJ2-1; 9 bases are a match to TRBD2. Germline V CDR1 and CDR2: LNHNV, YYDKDF (reference sequence). This CDR3 comprises 15 residues. V was pared by 0 bases and J by 5 bases, with 2 bases of the junction left unmatched.

This clone was recorded once. The V call is TRBV5-1, the J call TRBJ2-4, with 7 bases matching TRBD1. The CDR3 is made up of 16 amino acids. CDR1 SGHRS and CDR2 YFSETQ come from the germline V gene. The junction had 7 bases not matched to a gene; V was cut back by 4 bases and J by 0 bases. The CDR3 sequence is CASSPGQPLAKNIQYF. DNA of the CDR3: TGCGCCAGCAGCCCGGGACAGCCGCTAGCCAAAAACATTCAGTACTTC.